This TCR beta chain was sequenced in a study of blood T cells in healthy people across ages. Points from the study as a whole: Getting older went along with TCR beta diversity per million T cells dropping roughly linearly. Total diversity from one million sequenced T cells was likely underestimated.

A second about 6 to 11 cycle PCR used barcoded and J-beta primers. The template-switch adaptor, which had 12 random nucleotides, put a tag on each cDNA molecule. One entry per CDR3 protein results from TCRdb running MiXCR on the 5' RACE reads. The table lists around 670,000 distinct CDR3 sequences, approximately 30% of them singletons. There are many counts of this clonotype. Antigen specificity is unknown. The CDR3 has 15 amino acids. V was pared by 0 bases and J by 2 bases, with 11 bases between. Germline assignment: CDR1 LGHNA and CDR2 YNFKEQ. The chain links TRBV4-2 to TRBJ2-7; the D gene could be TRBD1 or TRBD2 (5 bases each). This sequence was found in an elderly woman in good health. The sample taken for sequencing was blood. The CDR3 loop is CASSQDLGRTYEQYF. The DNA of the CDR3 is TGTGCCAGCAGCCAAGATCTGGGACGGACCTACGAGCAGTACTTC.